What follows describes a single TCR beta chain. This sample is drawn from a study of OX40 agonist ivuxolimab in advanced cancers. Libraries were prepared by immunoSEQ multiplex PCR; TCRdb keeps only in-frame clonotypes and omits some of them. Counted here are 72,000 or so clones, roughly 89% occurring once; the ten biggest clones make up about an eighth. Unmatched junction bases numbered 7, after V lost 2 bases and J lost 5 bases. Germline CDR1 and CDR2: SGHAT and FQNNGV. The CDR3 has 15 amino acids. The V call is TRBV11-2, the J call TRBJ2-5, with 8 bases identical to TRBD1. The source was CD4+ or CD8+ T cells sorted from blood, collected in a trial of the OX40 agonist ivuxolimab. This receptor was identified in an adult with an advanced solid tumor such as melanoma, head and neck, liver or kidney cancer. The CDR3: CASSLKGRGLETQYF. CDR3 nucleotide sequence: TGTGCCAGCAGCTTAAAGGGCAGGGGGCTCGAGACCCAGTACTTC.